This T cell receptor beta chain was identified during a study of T cells in Graves' hyperthyroidism and ophthalmopathy. This clonotype appeared a few times. The CDR3 regions of TCR beta were amplified from RNA transcripts. First-round RT-PCR with HTBI primers amplified the TCR CDR3 region. TCRdb re-analysed the multiplex PCR reads in MiXCR, keeping a single row per CDR3 protein. Among 500,000 to 600,000 distinct CDR3 sequences, about a sixth were seen once, and the ten largest hold 15% to 20%. The CDR3 runs 19 residues. Germline V CDR1 and CDR2: MNHEY, SMNVEV (reference sequence). Trimming took 5 bases from V and 3 from J; bases not matched to a gene: 16.

The clonotype was recovered from a woman younger than 30 with Graves' hyperthyroidism. V is TRBV27 and J is TRBJ1-2, with TRBD1 identical over 12 bases. Sequencing input: blood. CDR3 nucleotides: TGTGCCAGCAGTCCAATAGGGCGGGGACAGGGGGCGTCGGACTATGGCTACACCTTC. Translation: CASSPIGRGQGASDYGYTF.